Shown below are 21 T cell receptor beta chains from a single sample sequenced in a study of shared clonotypes between healthy human individuals. Measured with immunoSEQ multiplex PCR; TCRdb has only the in-frame clones, and not every one. The top ten hold roughly 52% of the sample, which has around 88,000 clones, approximately 75% seen once. The specimen sequenced was memory CD8+ T cells sorted from blood. Subset defined: CD45RO+ cells pooled with CCR7-negative TemRA cells. The receptors shown here come from a man aged 30-40 years in good health.

The chain has TRBV6-6 and TRBJ1-1; D may be TRBD1 (5 bases). CDR3 length equals 16 residues. V shed 1 base and J shed 7 bases, with 19 bases lying between them. Germline CDR1 is MNHNY and CDR2 is SVGAGI (reference sequence). The CDR3 here is CASSYYGFQGGGEAFF. For the CDR3, the DNA is TGTGCCAGCAGTTACTATGGTTTTCAGGGTGGTGGTGAAGCTTTCTTT.

The rearrangement joins TRBV7-9 to TRBJ2-1, with 9 bases that match TRBD1. The CDR3 spans 14 residues. Trimming cost V 4 bases and J 6 bases; bases outside gene matches: 4. The germline V gene has CDR1 SEHNR and CDR2 FQNEAQ (reference sequence). Here the CDR3 reads CASSSDRGSNEQFF. The CDR3 bases are TGTGCCAGCAGCTCCGACAGGGGGAGCAATGAGCAGTTCTTC.

This clone was detected only a few times. The chain uses TRBV10-1 and TRBJ2-5, with 9 bases fitting TRBD2. Germline V CDR1 and CDR2: WNHNN, SYGVQD (reference sequence). J lost 9 bases, V lost 3 bases, and 8 bases had no gene match. This CDR3 is 14 amino acids long. The CDR3 region has the DNA TGCGCCAGCAGTGACCGGTCCCGCGGGGGGGCCCAGTACTTC. This sequence encodes CASSDRSRGGAQYF.

The chain employs TRBV27 and TRBJ1-5; D is perhaps TRBD1 (5 bases). V lost 3 bases to trimming and J lost 5 bases, with 8 bases between them. The CDR3 sequence is 13 residues long. The germline V gene has CDR1 MNHEY and CDR2 SMNVEV (reference sequence). The CDR3 bases are TGTGCCAGCAGTTTTGTCAGGGATCAGCCCCAGCATTTT. Translated: CASSFVRDQPQHF.

This clone was seen a few times. The V and J genes are TRBV27 and TRBJ1-2; 11 bases align to TRBD1. V shed 5 bases, J shed 6 bases, and the junction held 11 bases outside the gene matches. In germline, CDR1 is MNHEY, CDR2 SMNVEV (reference sequence). This CDR3 has 16 residues. The CDR3 sequence is CASSPLRTGGPDGYTF. CDR3 DNA: TGTGCCAGCAGTCCCCTCCGGACAGGGGGCCCAGATGGCTACACCTTC.

In its sample, this clone was seen a few times. This chain connects TRBV28 to TRBJ2-7, with D perhaps matching TRBD1 or TRBD2 (5 bases each). The CDR3 extends over 12 amino acids. The germline gives CDR1 MDHEN, CDR2 SYDVKM. The V and J ends lost 8 bases and 3 bases respectively, with 11 bases between them. CDR3 protein: CASQGRDYEQYF. The CDR3 DNA is TGTGCCAGCCAGGGACGGGACTACGAGCAGTACTTC.

The DNA for the CDR3 is TGTGCCAGCAGTGATGTAGGACAGGGCACAGATACGCAGTATTTT. It yields the protein CASSDVGQGTDTQYF. This chain connects TRBV2 to TRBJ2-3, with 7 bases lining up with TRBD1. This CDR3 has 15 residues. Germline V gene sequence: CDR1 SNHLY, CDR2 FYNNEI. The V segment lost 3 bases and the J segment 1 base; nucleotides outside the gene matches: 4. Full variable domain (rest looked up from reference TRBV2 and TRBJ2-3): EPEVTQTPSHQVTQMGQEVILRCVPISNHLYFYWYRQILGQKVEFLVSFYNNEISEKSEIFDDQFSVERPDGSNFTLKIRSTKLEDSAMYFCASSDVGQGTDTQYFGPGTRLTVL.

This chain joins TRBV28 and TRBJ2-2; 14 positions agree with TRBD2. Germline trimming cut 4 bases from V and 6 bases from J; bases unmatched to any gene: 13. Germline V gene lookup returns CDR1 MDHEN and CDR2 SYDVKM. This CDR3 region has 19 residues. The CDR3 reads CASSSPPGLAGVFPGELFF. The CDR3 nucleotides are TGTGCCAGCAGTTCCCCCCCGGGACTAGCGGGAGTCTTCCCCGGGGAGCTGTTTTTT.

The V and J genes are TRBV19 and TRBJ2-3; 9 nucleotides align to TRBD2. The CDR3 has 14 amino acids. Germline V gene sequence: CDR1 LNHDA, CDR2 SQIVND (reference sequence). V was pared by 5 bases and J by 5 bases, with 5 bases of the junction left unmatched. DNA for the CDR3: TGTGCCAGTAGTTTTAGCGGGAGCCTAGATACGCAGTATTTT. This encodes CASSFSGSLDTQYF.

This chain connects TRBV6-6 to TRBJ2-7; 8 bases are shared with TRBD2. The CDR3 runs 14 residues. Unmatched junction bases numbered 4, after V lost 6 bases and J lost 0 bases. Germline CDR1 is MNHNY and CDR2 is SVGAGI (reference sequence). The CDR3 protein is CASRPTSGSYEQYF. Here the CDR3 DNA reads TGTGCCAGCAGACCAACTAGCGGCTCCTACGAGCAGTACTTC.

This clone was picked up many times. The chain employs TRBV4-3 and TRBJ2-5, with D maybe TRBD2 (5 bases). The germline V and J ends were trimmed by 0 bases and 6 bases, with 11 bases remaining between them. The germline CDR1 and CDR2 sequences are LGHNA and YSLEER. CDR3 length: 14 residues. CDR3 region: CASSQEIGIQTQYF. In DNA, the CDR3 is TGCGCCAGCAGCCAAGAGATCGGGATTCAGACCCAGTACTTC.

This clone was counted between two and nine times. An end of the junction does not agree with germline; a read error may underlie this. V usage is TRBV7-9 and J usage is TRBJ2-1; 9 bases match TRBD2. The CDR3 totals 12 residues. CDR1 and CDR2 from the germline V gene are SEHNR and FQNEAQ (reference sequence). CDR3 coding DNA: TGTGCCAGCAGCTTGGGCGGGAGGGCCTGGCTCTTC. Translating gives CASSLGGRAWLF.

The chain links TRBV4-1 to TRBJ2-5, with D possibly TRBD2 on 5 matching bases. Germline V gene data show CDR1 as MGHRA and CDR2 as YSYEKL. Trimming took 1 base from V and 0 from J, leaving 9 bases between them. The CDR3 consists of 15 residues. The CDR3 is CASSQVPGYQETQYF. In nucleotides, the CDR3 is TGCGCCAGCAGCCAAGTACCGGGATACCAAGAGACCCAGTACTTC.

The chain uses TRBV5-1 and TRBJ2-1; tentative D call: TRBD2 (5 bases). There are 13 residues in the CDR3. Germline values: CDR1 SGHRS, CDR2 YFSETQ. The V and J ends lost 8 bases and 3 bases respectively, with 12 bases between them. This CDR3 reads CARPIGLYNEQFF. The CDR3 DNA is TGCGCCAGACCAATTGGACTCTACAATGAGCAGTTCTTC.

The chain has TRBV7-2 and TRBJ1-2; D unresolved. Germline CDR1 is SGHTA and CDR2 is FQGNSA. The CDR3 is 15 residues long. The germline V and J ends were trimmed by 5 bases and 1 base, with 14 bases remaining between them. CDR3: CASSPSIGRNYGYTF. CDR3 nucleotides: TGTGCCAGCAGCCCCAGTATCGGCCGTAACTATGGCTACACCTTC. The full variable domain, completed using reference TRBV7-2 and TRBJ1-2, is GAGVSQSPSNKVTEKGKDVELRCDPISGHTALYWYRQSLGQGLEFLIYFQGNSAPDKSGLPSDRFSAERTGGSVSTLTIQRTQQEDSAVYLCASSPSIGRNYGYTFGSGTRLTVV.

This chain uses TRBV4-1 with TRBJ1-5; D is ambiguous. Germline lookup yields CDR1 MGHRA and CDR2 YSYEKL. V shed 3 bases and J shed 7 bases, with 16 bases lying between them. There are 15 residues in the CDR3. The CDR3, as DNA: TGCGCCAGCAGCCAGATGACGGGGTCTCGGCAGCCCCAGCATTTT. Residues: CASSQMTGSRQPQHF.

This clone was seen a few times. The rearrangement links TRBV6-1 to TRBJ1-2; D not certain. The germline V and J ends were trimmed by 4 bases and 4 bases, with 16 bases remaining between them. Germline CDR1 MNHNS, CDR2 SASEGT. There are 15 residues in the CDR3. CDR3: CASSVTAGGGYGYTF. The DNA for the CDR3 is TGTGCCAGCAGTGTTACAGCCGGTGGAGGCTATGGCTACACCTTC.

V is TRBV7-3 and J is TRBJ2-1, with 12 bases aligning to TRBD2. Germline-derived CDR1 and CDR2 are SGHTA and FQGTGA. The V segment lost 3 bases and the J segment 1 base; nucleotides outside the gene matches: 7. This CDR3 contains 18 residues. CDR3 amino acids: CASSFLPTSGSSYNEQFF. The DNA of the CDR3 is TGTGCCAGCAGCTTTTTGCCGACTAGCGGGAGTTCCTACAATGAGCAGTTCTTC.

The chain recombines TRBV28 with TRBJ2-7; D not certain. V lost 4 bases, J lost 2 bases, and 9 bases lay in between. Germline assignment: CDR1 MDHEN and CDR2 SYDVKM. This CDR3 has 13 amino acids. CDR3 amino acids: CASSSPETYEQYF. CDR3 in DNA: TGTGCCAGCAGTTCCCCAGAGACCTACGAGCAGTACTTC.

This clone appeared many times. The chain carries TRBV5-4 and TRBJ2-5, with D perhaps matching TRBD2 (5 bases). V was trimmed by 4 bases and J by 2 bases, leaving 18 bases between them. The CDR3 spans 16 residues. Germline V gives CDR1 SGHNT, CDR2 YYREEE (reference sequence). CDR3 nucleotides: TGTGCCAGCAGCCCAAGGACTGTTCAGGCACAAGAGACCCAGTACTTC. Translated: CASSPRTVQAQETQYF.

This clone turned up a few times. The chain uses TRBV5-4 and TRBJ1-2; 7 bases agree with TRBD1. CDR1 and CDR2 (germline): SGHNT, YYREEE (reference sequence). The CDR3 has 14 amino acids. The junction had 5 bases not matched to a gene; V was cut back by 0 bases and J by 6 bases. CDR3 DNA: TGTGCCAGCAGCTTGGCCGGGACAGTAGATGGCTACACCTTC. Translated, it gives CASSLAGTVDGYTF.